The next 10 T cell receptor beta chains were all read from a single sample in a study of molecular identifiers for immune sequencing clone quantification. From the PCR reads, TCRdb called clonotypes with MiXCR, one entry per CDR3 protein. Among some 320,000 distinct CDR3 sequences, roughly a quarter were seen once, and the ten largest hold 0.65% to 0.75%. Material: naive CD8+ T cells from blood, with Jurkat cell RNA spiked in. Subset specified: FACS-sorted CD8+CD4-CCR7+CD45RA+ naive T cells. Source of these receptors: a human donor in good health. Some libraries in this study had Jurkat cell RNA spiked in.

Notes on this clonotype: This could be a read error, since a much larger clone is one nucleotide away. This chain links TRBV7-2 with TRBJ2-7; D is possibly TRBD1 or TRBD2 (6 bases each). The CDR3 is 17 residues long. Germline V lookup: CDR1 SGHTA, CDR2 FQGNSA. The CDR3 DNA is TGTGCCGGCAGCTTAGGGCAATCGGGGGCTTGGTCCTACGAGCAGTACTTC. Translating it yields CAGSLGQSGAWSYEQYF. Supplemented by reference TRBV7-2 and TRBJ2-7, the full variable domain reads GAGVSQSPSNKVTEKGKDVELRCDPISGHTALYWYRQSLGQGLEFLIYFQGNSAPDKSGLPSDRFSAERTGGSVSTLTIQRTQQEDSAVYLCAGSLGQSGAWSYEQYFGPGTRLTVT.

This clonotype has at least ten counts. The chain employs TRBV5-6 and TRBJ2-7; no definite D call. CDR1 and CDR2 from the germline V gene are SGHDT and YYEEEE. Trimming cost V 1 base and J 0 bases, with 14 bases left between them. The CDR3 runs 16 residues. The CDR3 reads CASSLRLTVSSYEQYF. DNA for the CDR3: TGTGCCAGCAGCTTGCGATTGACGGTGTCCTCCTACGAGCAGTACTTC. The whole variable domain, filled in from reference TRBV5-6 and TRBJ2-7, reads DAGVTQSPTHLIKTRGQQVTLRCSPKSGHDTVSWYQQALGQGPQFIFQYYEEEERQRGNFPDRFSGHQFPNYSSELNVNALLLGDSALYLCASSLRLTVSSYEQYFGPGTRLTVT.

In DNA, the CDR3 is TGTGCCAGCAGTGAACCCTACGACAGCTCGAACACTGAAGCTTTCTTT. Translation: CASSEPYDSSNTEAFF. V and J are TRBV2 and TRBJ1-1; D perhaps matches TRBD1 (5 bases). This CDR3 has 16 residues. The V end was cut by 2 bases, the J end by 1 base, with 14 bases between. Germline-derived CDR1 and CDR2 are SNHLY and FYNNEI.

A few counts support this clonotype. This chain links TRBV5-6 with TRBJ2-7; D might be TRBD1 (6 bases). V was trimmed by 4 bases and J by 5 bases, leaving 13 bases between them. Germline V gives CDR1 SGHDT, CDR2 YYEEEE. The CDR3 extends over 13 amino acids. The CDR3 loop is CASSPRTVDEQYF. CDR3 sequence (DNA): TGTGCCAGCAGCCCCCGGACAGTGGACGAGCAGTACTTC. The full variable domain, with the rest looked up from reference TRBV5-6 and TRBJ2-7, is DAGVTQSPTHLIKTRGQQVTLRCSPKSGHDTVSWYQQALGQGPQFIFQYYEEEERQRGNFPDRFSGHQFPNYSSELNVNALLLGDSALYLCASSPRTVDEQYFGPGTRLTVT.

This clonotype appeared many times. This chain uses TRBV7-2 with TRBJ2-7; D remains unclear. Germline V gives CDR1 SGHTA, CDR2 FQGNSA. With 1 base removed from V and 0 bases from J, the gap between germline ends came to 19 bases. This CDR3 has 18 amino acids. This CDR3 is CASSLVLGSIKPSYEQYF. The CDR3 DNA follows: TGTGCCAGCAGCTTAGTTCTGGGCTCGATTAAGCCCTCCTACGAGCAGTACTTC.

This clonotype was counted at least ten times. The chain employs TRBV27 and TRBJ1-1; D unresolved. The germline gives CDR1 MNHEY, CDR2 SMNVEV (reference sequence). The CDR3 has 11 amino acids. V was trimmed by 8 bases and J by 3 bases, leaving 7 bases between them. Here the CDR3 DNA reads TGTGCCAGCCCTGAATACACTGAAGCTTTCTTT. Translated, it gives CASPEYTEAFF.

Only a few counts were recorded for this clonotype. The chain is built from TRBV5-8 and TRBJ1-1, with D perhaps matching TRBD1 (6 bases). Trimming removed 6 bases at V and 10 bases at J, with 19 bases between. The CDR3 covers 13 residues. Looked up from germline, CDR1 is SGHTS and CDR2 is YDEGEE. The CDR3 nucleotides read TGTGCCAGCACCTTACAGGGAGTGTGGGCAGCTTTCTTT. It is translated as CASTLQGVWAAFF.

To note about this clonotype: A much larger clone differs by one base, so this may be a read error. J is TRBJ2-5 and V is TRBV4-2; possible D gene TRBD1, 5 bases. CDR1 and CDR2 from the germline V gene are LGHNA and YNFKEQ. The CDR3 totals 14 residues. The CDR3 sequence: CASSQGQFQEAQYF. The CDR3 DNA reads TGTGCCAGCAGCCAAGGACAGTTCCAAGAGGCCCAGTACTTC.

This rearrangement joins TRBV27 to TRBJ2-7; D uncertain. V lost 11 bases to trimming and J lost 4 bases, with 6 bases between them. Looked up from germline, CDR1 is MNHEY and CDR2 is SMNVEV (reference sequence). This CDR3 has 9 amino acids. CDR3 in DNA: TGTGCCGTCGGATACGAGCAGTACTTC. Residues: CAVGYEQYF.

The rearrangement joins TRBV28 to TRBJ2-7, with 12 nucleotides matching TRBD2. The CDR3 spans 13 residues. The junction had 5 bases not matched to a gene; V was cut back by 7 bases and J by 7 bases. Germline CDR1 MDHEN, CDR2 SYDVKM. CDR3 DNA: TGTGCCAGCACCGGGGGACTAGCGGGTGAGCAGTACTTC. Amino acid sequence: CASTGGLAGEQYF. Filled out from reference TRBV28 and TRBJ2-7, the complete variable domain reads DVKVTQSSRYLVKRTGEKVFLECVQDMDHENMFWYRQDPGLGLRLIYFSYDVKMKEKGDIPEGYSVSREKKERFSLILESASTNQTSMYLCASTGGLAGEQYFGPGTRLTVT.